The clone carrying this TCR beta chain was detected only a few times. PCR involved 60 Vbeta and 13 Jbeta primers. Clones were read by immunoSEQ multiplex PCR, and TCRdb kept only the in-frame ones, dropping some. The sample has under 55,000 clones, approximately 73% seen once. Germline trimming cut 0 bases from V and 10 bases from J; bases unmatched to any gene: 1. The V gene's germline CDR1 is LNHDA and CDR2 SQIVND (reference sequence). The CDR3 consists of 13 residues. This sample was taken from a study of cytomegalovirus exposure and HLA in healthy donors. Material: PBMCs. The TCR originated in a man younger than 35 in good health and CMV-seronegative. This sequence joins TRBV19 and TRBJ1-4, with TRBD1 matching over 8 bases. The CDR3 bases are TGTGCCAGTAGTATAGATGGACAGGGAAAACTGTTTTTT. Protein sequence: CASSIDGQGKLFF.